The T cell receptor (beta chain) under discussion was sequenced for a study of control samples from healthy donors and cancer patients. Comments on this clone: Sequence at one end of the junction differs from germline and may be a read error.

The method was immunoSEQ multiplex PCR; TCRdb's version includes in-frame clones alone and lacks a portion of them. Seen here are about 120,000 clones, around nine tenths observed once, and the top ten hold 2.3%. Germline V gene sequence: CDR1 MNHNY, CDR2 SVGAGI (reference sequence). The CDR3 is 12 amino acids. The chain links TRBV6-6 to TRBJ2-7, with 8 nucleotides matching TRBD1. This clonotype was sampled from a woman aged 70-85 years in good health. Sequencing was carried out using blood. DNA for the CDR3: TGTGCCAGCAGTTACCCCGGACAGGGAACTTCCTTC. Encoded protein: CASSYPGQGTSF.